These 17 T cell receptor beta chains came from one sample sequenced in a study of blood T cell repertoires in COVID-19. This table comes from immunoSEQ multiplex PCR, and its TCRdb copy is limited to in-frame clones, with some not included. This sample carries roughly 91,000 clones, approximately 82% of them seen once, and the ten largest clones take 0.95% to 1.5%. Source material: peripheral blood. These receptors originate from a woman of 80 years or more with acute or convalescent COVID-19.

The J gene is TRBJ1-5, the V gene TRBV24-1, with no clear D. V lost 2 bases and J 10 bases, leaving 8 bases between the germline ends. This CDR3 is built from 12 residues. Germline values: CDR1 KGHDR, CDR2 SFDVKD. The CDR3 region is CATSDSLLPQHF. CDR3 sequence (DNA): TGTGCCACCAGTGATTCCCTCCTACCCCAGCATTTT.

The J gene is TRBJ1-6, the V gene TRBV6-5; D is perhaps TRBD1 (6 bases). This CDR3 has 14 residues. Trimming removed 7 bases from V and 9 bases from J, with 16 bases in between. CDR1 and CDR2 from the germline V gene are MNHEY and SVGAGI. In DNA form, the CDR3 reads TGTGCCAGCATCGACAGGCCTCGTGGTTCACCCCTCCACTTT. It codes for CASIDRPRGSPLHF.

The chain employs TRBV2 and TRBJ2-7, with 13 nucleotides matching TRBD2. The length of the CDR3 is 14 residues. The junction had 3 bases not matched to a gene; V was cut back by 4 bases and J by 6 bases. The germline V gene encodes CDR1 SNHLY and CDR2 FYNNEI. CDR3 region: CASSGGLAGAEQYF. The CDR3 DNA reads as TGTGCCAGCAGTGGAGGACTAGCGGGAGCCGAGCAGTACTTC.

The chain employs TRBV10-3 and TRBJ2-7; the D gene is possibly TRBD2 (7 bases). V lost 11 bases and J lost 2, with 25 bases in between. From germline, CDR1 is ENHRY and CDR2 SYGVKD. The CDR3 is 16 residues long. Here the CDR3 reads CAFQGLAREGAYEQYF. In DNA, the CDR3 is TGTGCCTTCCAGGGGCTAGCGAGGGAGGGAGCCTACGAGCAGTACTTC.

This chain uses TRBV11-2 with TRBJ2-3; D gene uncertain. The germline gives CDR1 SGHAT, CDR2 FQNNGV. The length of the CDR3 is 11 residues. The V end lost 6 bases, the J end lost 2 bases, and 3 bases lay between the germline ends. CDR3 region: CASSHTDTQYF. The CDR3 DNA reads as TGTGCCAGCAGTCACACAGATACGCAGTATTTT.

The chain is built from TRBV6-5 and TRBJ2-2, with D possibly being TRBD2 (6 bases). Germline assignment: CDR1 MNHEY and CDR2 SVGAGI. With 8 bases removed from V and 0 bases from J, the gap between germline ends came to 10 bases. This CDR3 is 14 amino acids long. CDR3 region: CASAAGTNTGELFF. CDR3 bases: TGTGCCAGCGCTGCGGGAACGAACACCGGGGAGCTGTTTTTT.

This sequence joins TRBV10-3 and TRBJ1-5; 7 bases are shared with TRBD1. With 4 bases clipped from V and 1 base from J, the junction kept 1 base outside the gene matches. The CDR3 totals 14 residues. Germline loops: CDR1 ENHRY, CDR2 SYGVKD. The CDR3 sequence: CAISGGQSNQPQHF. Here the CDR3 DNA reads TGTGCCATCAGTGGGGGACAGAGCAATCAGCCCCAGCATTTT.

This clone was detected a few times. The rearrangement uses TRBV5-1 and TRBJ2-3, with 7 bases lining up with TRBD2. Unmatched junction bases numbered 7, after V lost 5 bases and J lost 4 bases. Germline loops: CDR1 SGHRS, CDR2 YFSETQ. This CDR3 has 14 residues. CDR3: CASRVIAGSDTQYF. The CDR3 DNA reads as TGCGCCAGCAGGGTAATAGCGGGCTCAGATACGCAGTATTTT.

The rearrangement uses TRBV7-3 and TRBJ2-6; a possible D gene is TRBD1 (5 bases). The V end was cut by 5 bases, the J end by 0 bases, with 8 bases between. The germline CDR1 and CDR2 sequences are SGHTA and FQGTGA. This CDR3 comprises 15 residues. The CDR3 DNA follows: TGTGCCAGCAGCGATGACAGCTCTGGGGCCAACGTCCTGACTTTC. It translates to CASSDDSSGANVLTF.

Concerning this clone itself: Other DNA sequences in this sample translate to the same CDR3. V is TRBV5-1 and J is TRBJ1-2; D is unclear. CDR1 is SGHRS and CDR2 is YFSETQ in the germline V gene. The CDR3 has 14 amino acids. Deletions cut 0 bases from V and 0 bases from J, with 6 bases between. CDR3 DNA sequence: TGCGCCAGCAGCTTGGACGGTACTAACTATGGCTACACCTTC. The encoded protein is CASSLDGTNYGYTF. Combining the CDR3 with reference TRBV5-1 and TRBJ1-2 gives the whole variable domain KAGVTQTPRYLIKTRGQQVTLSCSPISGHRSVSWYQQTPGQGLQFLFEYFSETQRNKGNFPGRFSGRQFSNSRSEMNVSTLELGDSALYLCASSLDGTNYGYTFGSGTRLTVV.

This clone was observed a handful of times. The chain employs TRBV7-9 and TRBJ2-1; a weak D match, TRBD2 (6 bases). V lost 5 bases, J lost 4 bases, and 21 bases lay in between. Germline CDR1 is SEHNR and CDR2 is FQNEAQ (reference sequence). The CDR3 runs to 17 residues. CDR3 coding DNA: TGTGCCAGCAGCCCCTTCGGGGTGGGGACTCTATACAATGAGCAGTTCTTC. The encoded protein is CASSPFGVGTLYNEQFF.

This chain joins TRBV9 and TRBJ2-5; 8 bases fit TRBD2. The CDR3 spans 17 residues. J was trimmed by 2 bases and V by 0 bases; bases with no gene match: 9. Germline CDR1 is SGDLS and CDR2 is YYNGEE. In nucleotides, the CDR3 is TGTGCCAGCAGCGTAGCTACGGGACTAGGGACTCAAGAGACCCAGTACTTC. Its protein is CASSVATGLGTQETQYF.

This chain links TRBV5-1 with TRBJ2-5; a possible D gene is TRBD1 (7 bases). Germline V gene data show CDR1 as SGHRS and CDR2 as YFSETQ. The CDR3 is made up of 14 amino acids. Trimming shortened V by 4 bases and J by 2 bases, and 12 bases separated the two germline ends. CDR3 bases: TGCGCCAGCAGCCTCCAGGGGGGACAAGAGACCCAGTACTTC. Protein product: CASSLQGGQETQYF.

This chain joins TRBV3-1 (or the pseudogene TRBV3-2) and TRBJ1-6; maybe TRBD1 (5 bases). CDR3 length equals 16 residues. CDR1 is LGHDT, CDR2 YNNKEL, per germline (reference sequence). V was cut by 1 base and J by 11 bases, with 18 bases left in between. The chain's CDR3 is CASSQGTLALGPPLHF. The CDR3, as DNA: TGTGCCAGCAGCCAAGGGACACTCGCCTTAGGACCACCCCTCCACTTT.

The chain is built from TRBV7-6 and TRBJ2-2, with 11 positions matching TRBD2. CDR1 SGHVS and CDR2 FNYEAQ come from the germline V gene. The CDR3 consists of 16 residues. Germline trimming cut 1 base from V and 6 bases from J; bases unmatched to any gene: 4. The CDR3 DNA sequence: TGTGCCAGCAGCTTAGGCGGGACTAGCGGTTCCGGGGAGCTGTTTTTT. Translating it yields CASSLGGTSGSGELFF. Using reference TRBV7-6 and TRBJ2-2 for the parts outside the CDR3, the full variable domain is GAGVSQSPRYKVTKRGQDVALRCDPISGHVSLYWYRQALGQGPEFLTYFNYEAQQDKSGLPNDRFSAERPEGSISTLTIQRTEQRDSAMYRCASSLGGTSGSGELFFGEGSRLTVL.

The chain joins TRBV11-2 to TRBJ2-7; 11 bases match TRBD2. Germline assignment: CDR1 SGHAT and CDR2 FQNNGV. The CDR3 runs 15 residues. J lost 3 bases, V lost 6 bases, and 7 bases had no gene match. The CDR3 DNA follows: TGTGCCAGCAGAAAACCGGGACTAGCGGTCTACGAGCAGTACTTC. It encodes CASRKPGLAVYEQYF.

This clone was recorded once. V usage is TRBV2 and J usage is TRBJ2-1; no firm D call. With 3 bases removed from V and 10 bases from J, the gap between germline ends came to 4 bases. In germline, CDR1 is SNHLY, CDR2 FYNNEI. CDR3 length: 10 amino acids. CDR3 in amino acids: CASSDLEQFF. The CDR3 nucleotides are TGTGCCAGCAGTGACCTAGAGCAGTTCTTC.